This record covers a single TCR beta chain. Its specific antigen is unknown. One base away there is no much larger clone; base qualities are not given. The cysteine opens and the phenylalanine closes a CDR3 of 13 amino acids. Only the CDR3 region is kept as DNA, spanning 39 bases read in frame from base 1. V loses 6 bases, J loses 12 bases, and the germline ends lie 18 bases apart. CDR1 and CDR2 were assigned from the germline V gene (reference sequence) as MNHEY and SMNVEV. The data derive from a study of blood T cell repertoires in COVID-19 (dated by TCRdb to about 2020). Study-level background: Samples covering the acute and convalescent phases of COVID-19 were provided by collaborators in the United States, Italy and Spain. The prospective study material was composed of cDNA or gDNA derived from T cells, B-cell-depleted T cells, or PBMCs. The dataset comprised deeply sampled blood TCRbeta repertoires from subjects exposed to, actively infected with, or recovered from COVID-19. The repertoires were released in a freely available public database intended as a resource for research on the immune response to SARS-CoV-2. Samples were obtained from the ongoing ImmuneRACE study (first 160 participants) and from 1,254 subjects provided by 6 global collaborators. Nearly every sample came with metadata listing a de-identified subject ID, COVID-19 status, age in years and sex. Where HLA class I and class II types were available, the types were taken from metadata supplied by the sample provider, not from assay-based typing. Here is what the overall study found, with its caveats: The amount of clinical and demographic metadata varied by source and participant and was provided uncurated.

Each collaborating institution followed its own protocols to collect whole blood in K2EDTA tubes. Collaborator samples were shipped for TCRbeta analysis as frozen whole blood, isolated PBMCs, or DNA extracted from either sample type. The immunoSEQ Assay, a bias-controlled multiplex PCR, was used to amplify TCRbeta CDR3 regions from genomic DNA. The authors' analysis ran thus. Nucleated cell counts per sample were estimated from amplification of reference gene primers within the assay. To quantify the absolute abundance of each unique TCRbeta CDR3 rearrangement, sequence reads were collapsed and filtered. For each sample, productive Simpson clonality was calculated by taking the square root of Simpson's diversity index across productive rearrangements. As stored in TCRdb, this immuneACCESS dataset retains in-frame rearrangements with V and J assigned. A fraction of the clones does not appear; measured against another copy, unresolved V genes explain less than half of the discrepancy, and the remainder lacks a known reason. V and J calls and clone size are copied from that table; D and trimming were computed from the DNA. Counted in this sample were 180,000 or so clones; approximately 87% of them appeared once. 3.5% to 4.5% of the sample belongs to the ten largest clones.

The TCR sequence derives from a man younger than 35 with active or convalescent COVID-19. Sequenced material: peripheral blood. The sequence is built from TRBV27 and TRBJ2-1; a confident D gene designation cannot be given. The CDR3 reads CASSLPPYHGQFF. The bases read TGTGCCAGCAGCCTACCGCCGTATCACGGGCAGTTCTTC.